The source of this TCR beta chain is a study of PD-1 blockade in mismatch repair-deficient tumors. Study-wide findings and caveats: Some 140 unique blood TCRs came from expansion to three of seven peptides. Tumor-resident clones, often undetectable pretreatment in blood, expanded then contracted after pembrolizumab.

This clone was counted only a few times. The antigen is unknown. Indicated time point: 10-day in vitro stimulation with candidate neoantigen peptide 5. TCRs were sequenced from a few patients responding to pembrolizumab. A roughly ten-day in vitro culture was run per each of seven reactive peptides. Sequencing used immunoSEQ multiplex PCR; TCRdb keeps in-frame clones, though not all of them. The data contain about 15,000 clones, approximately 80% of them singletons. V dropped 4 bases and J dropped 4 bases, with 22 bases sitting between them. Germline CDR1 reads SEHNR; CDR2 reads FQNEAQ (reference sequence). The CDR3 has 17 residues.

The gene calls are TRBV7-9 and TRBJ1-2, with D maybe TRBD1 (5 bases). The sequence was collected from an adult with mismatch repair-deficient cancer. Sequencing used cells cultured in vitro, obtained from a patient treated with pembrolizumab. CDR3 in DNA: TGTGCCAGCAGCTCCCCCCGGAGGGGAGGTCGCACCTATGGCTACACCTTC. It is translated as CASSSPRRGGRTYGYTF.